This TCR beta chain was found in a study of blood T cell repertoires in COVID-19. Produced via immunoSEQ multiplex PCR; TCRdb's table is partial and in-frame only. Of approximately 200,000 clones listed, more than 75% are singletons. This receptor was identified in a woman in her thirties or forties with COVID-19, enrolled during active disease. Sequences were obtained from peripheral blood.

In nucleotides, the CDR3 is TGTGCCAGCAGCAATGGACTTAACACCGGGGAGCTGTTTTTT. Its protein is CASSNGLNTGELFF. This rearrangement joins TRBV7-6 to TRBJ2-2; a possible D gene is TRBD2 (5 bases). The CDR3 covers 14 residues. The ends were cut back, 5 bases at V and 2 bases at J, with 9 bases in the middle. Germline-derived CDR1 and CDR2 are SGHVS and FNYEAQ.